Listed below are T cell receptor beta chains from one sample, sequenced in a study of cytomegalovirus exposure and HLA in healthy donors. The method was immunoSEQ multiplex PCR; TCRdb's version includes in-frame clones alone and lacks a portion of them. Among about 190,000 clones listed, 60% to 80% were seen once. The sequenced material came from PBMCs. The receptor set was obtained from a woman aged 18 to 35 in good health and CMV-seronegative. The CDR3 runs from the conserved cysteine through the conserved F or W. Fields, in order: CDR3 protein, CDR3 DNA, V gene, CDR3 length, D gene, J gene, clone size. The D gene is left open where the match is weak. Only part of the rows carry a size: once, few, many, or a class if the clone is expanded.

CDR3 protein: CASRSDSVYGYTF
CDR3 DNA: TGTGCCAGCAGGTCGGACAGTGTCTATGGCTACACCTTC
V gene: TRBV5-6
CDR3 length: 13
D gene: -
J gene: TRBJ1-2
clone size: few

CDR3 protein: CASSLGTGYQPQHF
CDR3 DNA: TGCGCCAGCAGCCTAGGGACAGGGTATCAGCCCCAGCATTTT
V gene: TRBV4-1
CDR3 length: 14
D gene: TRBD1
J gene: TRBJ1-5
clone size: -

CDR3 protein: CASSLLWGLMNTEAFF
CDR3 DNA: TGTGCCAGCAGCTTATTGTGGGGCCTCATGAACACTGAAGCTTTCTTT
V gene: TRBV7-9
CDR3 length: 16
D gene: -
J gene: TRBJ1-1
clone size: once

CDR3 protein: CASSIEGSNTEAFF
CDR3 DNA: TGTGCCAGTAGTATAGAGGGCAGTAACACTGAAGCTTTCTTT
V gene: TRBV19
CDR3 length: 14
D gene: -
J gene: TRBJ1-1
clone size: -

CDR3 protein: CASSPGGGHRNTEAFF
CDR3 DNA: TGTGCCAGCTCACCAGGGGGCGGGCACCGGAACACTGAAGCTTTCTTT
V gene: TRBV18
CDR3 length: 16
D gene: -
J gene: TRBJ1-1
clone size: -

CDR3 protein: CASSSRGKTEAFF
CDR3 DNA: TGTGCCAGCTCATCCAGGGGTAAGACTGAAGCTTTCTTT
V gene: TRBV18
CDR3 length: 13
D gene: -
J gene: TRBJ1-1
clone size: -

CDR3 protein: CASSPALAGYEQYF
CDR3 DNA: TGTGCCAGCAGCCCGGCGCTAGCGGGTTACGAGCAGTACTTC
V gene: TRBV7-9
CDR3 length: 14
D gene: TRBD2
J gene: TRBJ2-7
clone size: -

CDR3 protein: CAWKAGTNTGELFF
CDR3 DNA: TGTGCCTGGAAGGCGGGAACGAACACCGGGGAGCTGTTTTTT
V gene: TRBV30
CDR3 length: 14
D gene: -
J gene: TRBJ2-2
clone size: once

CDR3 protein: CASSLTGQIYNEQFF
CDR3 DNA: TGCGCCAGCAGCTTGACGGGACAGATTTACAATGAGCAGTTCTTC
V gene: TRBV5-1
CDR3 length: 15
D gene: TRBD1
J gene: TRBJ2-1
clone size: -

CDR3 protein: CASSRTTGYGYTF
CDR3 DNA: TGTGCCAGTAGTAGAACCACAGGGTATGGCTACACCTTC
V gene: TRBV19
CDR3 length: 13
D gene: -
J gene: TRBJ1-2
clone size: -

CDR3 protein: CASSQDDIGGNEKLFF
CDR3 DNA: TGCGCCAGCAGCCAAGATGATATAGGGGGTAATGAAAAACTGTTTTTT
V gene: TRBV4-1
CDR3 length: 16
D gene: -
J gene: TRBJ1-4
clone size: -

CDR3 protein: CASSESELHISGELFF
CDR3 DNA: TGTGCCAGCAGTGAATCAGAACTACACATATCCGGGGAGCTGTTTTTT
V gene: TRBV25-1
CDR3 length: 16
D gene: -
J gene: TRBJ2-2
clone size: -

CDR3 protein: CASSQPQQMNTEAFF
CDR3 DNA: TGTGCCAGCAGCCAACCGCAACAGATGAACACTGAAGCTTTCTTT
V gene: TRBV7-9
CDR3 length: 15
D gene: -
J gene: TRBJ1-1
clone size: few

CDR3 protein: CASSADRGVYEQYF
CDR3 DNA: TGTGCCAGCAGCGCGGACAGGGGTGTTTACGAGCAGTACTTC
V gene: TRBV7-2
CDR3 length: 14
D gene: TRBD1
J gene: TRBJ2-7
clone size: -

CDR3 protein: CASSELVAGRQETQYF
CDR3 DNA: TGTGCCAGCAGTGAGTTGGTAGCGGGGAGACAAGAGACCCAGTACTTC
V gene: TRBV6-1
CDR3 length: 16
D gene: TRBD2
J gene: TRBJ2-5
clone size: once

CDR3 protein: CASSFSGGGTGELFF
CDR3 DNA: TGTGCCAGCAGCTTTTCAGGGGGTGGCACCGGGGAGCTGTTTTTT
V gene: TRBV7-2
CDR3 length: 15
D gene: TRBD1
J gene: TRBJ2-2
clone size: -

CDR3 protein: CASSLTVRGLQPQHF
CDR3 DNA: TGTGCCAGCAGTTTGACCGTCAGGGGGCTTCAGCCCCAGCATTTT
V gene: TRBV28
CDR3 length: 15
D gene: TRBD1
J gene: TRBJ1-5
clone size: -

CDR3 protein: CASSSRTGGGSGELFF
CDR3 DNA: TGTGCCAGCAGCTCGAGGACAGGGGGCGGATCCGGGGAGCTGTTTTTT
V gene: TRBV7-6
CDR3 length: 16
D gene: TRBD1
J gene: TRBJ2-2
clone size: -

CDR3 protein: CASSLGPENTEAFF
CDR3 DNA: TGCGCCAGCAGCTTGGGGCCCGAGAACACTGAAGCTTTCTTT
V gene: TRBV5-1
CDR3 length: 14
D gene: -
J gene: TRBJ1-1
clone size: -

CDR3 protein: CASSLQGAGNQPQHF
CDR3 DNA: TGTGCCAGCAGTTTACAGGGGGCAGGCAATCAGCCCCAGCATTTT
V gene: TRBV28
CDR3 length: 15
D gene: TRBD1
J gene: TRBJ1-5
clone size: -

CDR3 protein: CASQTHAGGFTEAFF
CDR3 DNA: TGTGCCAGCCAAACCCACGCGGGCGGGTTTACTGAAGCTTTCTTT
V gene: TRBV6-1
CDR3 length: 15
D gene: -
J gene: TRBJ1-1
clone size: -

CDR3 protein: CASSINRVSNQPQHF
CDR3 DNA: TGTGCCAGTAGTATAAACAGGGTGAGCAATCAGCCCCAGCATTTT
V gene: TRBV19
CDR3 length: 15
D gene: -
J gene: TRBJ1-5
clone size: -

CDR3 protein: CASSDPSRGLTYEQYF
CDR3 DNA: TGTGCCAGCAGTGACCCCTCCAGGGGGCTGACCTACGAGCAGTACTTC
V gene: TRBV6-1
CDR3 length: 16
D gene: TRBD1
J gene: TRBJ2-7
clone size: once

CDR3 protein: CASSSSSGGTDTQYF
CDR3 DNA: TGTGCCAGCAGCTCCTCTTCGGGGGGCACAGATACGCAGTATTTT
V gene: TRBV7-6
CDR3 length: 15
D gene: -
J gene: TRBJ2-3
clone size: -

CDR3 protein: CASSLVVATNPYEQYF
CDR3 DNA: TGTGCCAGCAGCTTGGTGGTAGCGACTAACCCCTACGAGCAGTACTTC
V gene: TRBV5-6
CDR3 length: 16
D gene: -
J gene: TRBJ2-7
clone size: few

CDR3 protein: CASSSLLAGSKDTQYF
CDR3 DNA: TGTGCCAGCAGCTCCCTACTAGCGGGATCCAAAGATACGCAGTATTTT
V gene: TRBV7-8
CDR3 length: 16
D gene: TRBD2
J gene: TRBJ2-3
clone size: -

CDR3 protein: CASSFKGTGDTEAFF
CDR3 DNA: TGCGCCAGCAGCTTTAAAGGGACAGGGGACACTGAAGCTTTCTTT
V gene: TRBV5-1
CDR3 length: 15
D gene: TRBD1
J gene: TRBJ1-1
clone size: -